The T cell receptor (beta chain) under discussion was sequenced for a study of shared clonotypes between healthy human individuals. When samples were unsorted, roughly 91 million PBMCs were used for genomic DNA. This clone was counted a few times. The CDR3 is 14 residues long. Germline V gives CDR1 SGHTA, CDR2 FQGTGA. V was pared by 5 bases and J by 2 bases, with 3 bases of the junction left unmatched. Method: immunoSEQ multiplex PCR; TCRdb's copy keeps in-frame clones and lacks some. The sample shows hundreds of thousands of clones, about 80% of them seen only once. The specimen was PBMCs. V usage is TRBV7-3 and J usage is TRBJ1-1; 9 bases match TRBD1. The sequence was obtained from a woman in her forties in good health. Some clones in this sample may be carry-over from other donors' samples. The CDR3 sequence: CASSRDRANTEAFF. DNA for the CDR3: TGTGCCAGCAGCCGGGACAGGGCAAACACTGAAGCTTTCTTT. Full variable domain (remainder filled in from reference TRBV7-3 and TRBJ1-1): GAGVSQTPSNKVTEKGKYVELRCDPISGHTALYWYRQSLGQGPEFLIYFQGTGAADDSGLPNDRFFAVRPEGSVSTLKIQRTERGDSAVYLCASSRDRANTEAFFGQGTRLTVV.